Sequencing of this T cell receptor (beta chain) was carried out in a study of blood T cell repertoires in COVID-19. Turning to the study itself: COVID-19 samples, acute and convalescent, were from the United States, Italy and Spain.

Germline CDR1 and CDR2: SGHRS and YFSETQ. The CDR3 consists of 15 residues. Losses at the gene ends were 2 bases for V and 0 bases for J; bases not matched to a gene: 4. The method was immunoSEQ multiplex PCR; TCRdb's version includes in-frame clones alone and lacks a portion of them. The sample yields about 380,000 clones, roughly 80% seen once. The TCR originated in a human donor with acute or convalescent COVID-19. The donor label of this sample is uncertain. This chain connects TRBV5-1 to TRBJ1-1; TRBD1 matches at 7 bases. Material: peripheral blood. CDR3 sequence reads: CASSFQDRLNTEAFF. DNA of the CDR3: TGCGCCAGCAGCTTCCAGGACAGGTTGAACACTGAAGCTTTCTTT.